The T cell receptor beta chain under discussion was sequenced for a study of T cell responses to AZD1222 COVID-19 vaccine. Turning to the study itself: Second doses that came at about 4 or about 12 weeks were put together.

This clone was observed a handful of times. The antigen remains unidentified. The CDR3 contains 16 residues. The germline gives CDR1 SGHDN, CDR2 FVKESK. Trimming pared 0 bases from V and 1 base from J, leaving 12 bases between. Study-wide findings and caveats: Clonal diversity was possibly underestimated, and the donors were mostly white British, with more females. Two AZD1222 administrations were followed by greater Spike-specific TCR breadth and depth. Only a handful of individuals given AZD1222 were seropositive at baseline.

Using immunoSEQ multiplex PCR, the repertoire was profiled, and TCRdb retains in-frame clones only, with some absent. This table holds 95,000 to 150,000 clones, 85% to 90% found once. This clonotype was obtained from an adult in good health. The chain recombines TRBV14 with TRBJ2-5; unclear D gene. The sequenced sample was peripheral blood, obtained on day 0 of AZD1222 vaccination. CDR3 residues: CASSQEPNWFQETQYF. CDR3 bases: TGTGCCAGCAGCCAAGAACCCAATTGGTTCCAAGAGACCCAGTACTTC.